This TCR beta chain appears in the sequencing data of a study of B cell selection in AIRE deficiency. Sequencing was performed with immunoSEQ multiplex PCR; in TCRdb, only in-frame clones are kept and a portion is missing. This sample yields around 20,000 clones, of which more than 85% are seen a single time; 0.89% belongs to the top ten. Germline V gene data show CDR1 as SGDLS and CDR2 as YYNGEE. The CDR3 length is 16 residues. V was pared by 3 bases and J by 7 bases, with 20 bases between. Regulatory T cells were sorted as CD4+CD25hiCD127low/negative cells. Control samples were from healthy, unrelated donors. Details on this clone: Its antigen is as yet unknown.

Study observations and caveats: CDR3s were shorter in shared Treg sequences, reflecting few non-templated nucleotide insertions. Patient Tconv and Treg cells showed healthy-like TCRBV usage, CDR3 length, diversity.

The V gene is TRBV9, the J gene TRBJ2-1; either TRBD1 or TRBD2 may fit D (6 bases each). Sequencing used CD4+CD25+ Tregs sorted from PBMCs. This sequence was found in a human donor in good health. This chain's CDR3 is CASSGGSMTRGNEQFF. The CDR3 DNA follows: TGTGCCAGCAGCGGCGGGTCGATGACTAGGGGGAATGAGCAGTTCTTC.